This note documents a single T cell receptor (beta chain) sequence. The data were produced by immunoSEQ multiplex PCR, yet TCRdb's version contains in-frame clones alone and is incomplete. The sample has 90,000 to 120,000 clones; approximately 80% are singletons. This sample was included in a study of blood T cell repertoires in COVID-19. The CDR3 contains 18 residues. Germline loops: CDR1 MDHEN, CDR2 SYDVKM. The J segment lost 0 bases and the V segment lost 8 bases, leaving 8 bases of the junction unmatched. The sequenced sample consisted of peripheral blood. This TCR was sampled from a man between 70 and 80 years old with active or convalescent COVID-19. The chain links TRBV28 to TRBJ2-6; TRBD2 aligns across 12 bases. The CDR3 spells CASGPGLAGFSGANVLTF. The CDR3, as DNA: TGTGCCAGCGGCCCGGGACTAGCGGGCTTCTCTGGGGCCAACGTCCTGACTTTC.